This T cell receptor (beta chain) was documented in a study of T cells in Graves' hyperthyroidism and ophthalmopathy. Whole-study results and caveats: Among clonotypes expanded in thyroid above 0.001, most were also found in blood.

Worth noting for this clonotype: The antigen is undetermined.

Germline assignment: CDR1 SGHTA and CDR2 FQGTGA. CDR3 size: 15 residues. The V end was cut by 5 bases, the J end by 7 bases, with 20 bases between. Regions amplified from RNA transcripts were the TCR beta CDR3 regions. The HTBI set primed first-round TCR CDR3 RT-PCR. One entry per CDR3 protein, called by TCRdb with MiXCR from the multiplex PCR reads. The sample yields over 300,000 distinct CDR3 sequences, around 14% seen once. It was considered stable Graves' hyperthyroidism when ophthalmopathy did not progress within 18 months. Hyperthyroidism had been newly diagnosed in patients aged 18 to 65, and its duration was under 2 months.

The chain carries TRBV7-3 and TRBJ1-2; D gene unclear. The sequence was collected from an older woman with Graves' hyperthyroidism. Sequenced input: blood. CDR3 in amino acids: CASSPTGPPFGGYTF. CDR3 nucleotides: TGTGCCAGCAGCCCGACCGGGCCTCCCTTCGGTGGCTACACCTTC.